Below are 21 T cell receptor beta chains sequenced from a single sample in a study of response to subunit inactivated influenza vaccine. TCRdb reprocessed the RT-PCR reads with MiXCR, giving one entry per CDR3 protein. This sample yields about 520,000 distinct CDR3 sequences, of which 25% are seen a single time; under 2.5% belongs to the top ten. Specimen: CD4+ T cells sorted from PBMCs, collected 5 days after vaccination. The receptors shown here come from a man aged 50-60 years who received an inactivated influenza vaccine.

This clonotype was seen a handful of times. The CDR3 here is CSARVTYEQYF. In nucleotides, the CDR3 is TGCAGTGCTAGAGTGACCTACGAGCAGTACTTC. This chain joins TRBV20-1 and TRBJ2-7; no clear D gene. Germline V gene lookup returns CDR1 DFQATT and CDR2 SNEGSKA (reference sequence). V lost 1 base and J 2 bases, leaving 3 bases between the germline ends. This CDR3 region has 11 residues.

CDR3 in amino acids: CAIRPRTGENTEAFF. DNA for the CDR3: TGTGCCATCAGACCCAGAACAGGGGAGAACACTGAAGCTTTCTTT. The V call is TRBV10-3, the J call TRBJ1-1, with 7 bases matching TRBD1. With 6 bases clipped from V and 1 base from J, the junction kept 8 bases outside the gene matches. Germline CDR1 ENHRY, CDR2 SYGVKD. The CDR3 has 15 amino acids.

This sequence joins TRBV20-1 and TRBJ2-5; 10 bases fit TRBD2. V lost 6 bases and J lost 1; bases outside the gene matches: 8. This CDR3 is 15 amino acids long. Germline V gives CDR1 DFQATT, CDR2 SNEGSKA (reference sequence). The CDR3 reads CSAFPRTSGQETQYF. CDR3 sequence (DNA): TGCAGTGCCTTTCCTCGGACTAGCGGCCAAGAGACCCAGTACTTC.

This chain joins TRBV6-2 or TRBV6-3 and TRBJ1-1, with D unclear. Between the trimmed V and J ends, which lost 2 bases and 1 base, there was a span of 8 bases. Germline assignment: CDR1 MNHEY and CDR2 SVGEGT. The CDR3 runs 14 residues. The CDR3 DNA reads as TGTGCCAGCAGTTACGATTGGAGGAACACTGAAGCTTTCTTT. Amino acids: CASSYDWRNTEAFF.

The V gene is TRBV20-1, the J gene TRBJ2-7; the match to TRBD1 covers 9 bases. The CDR3 runs to 16 residues. Looked up from germline, CDR1 is DFQATT and CDR2 is SNEGSKA (reference sequence). V trimming: 1 base; J trimming: 5 bases; junction bases outside the gene matches: 12. CDR3: CSARGSSGQGLHEQYF. In nucleotides, the CDR3 is TGCAGTGCTAGAGGATCCTCGGGACAGGGTTTACACGAGCAGTACTTC.

This clonotype came up a few times. The gene calls are TRBV7-3 and TRBJ2-1; TRBD1 agrees at 8 bases. Looked up from germline, CDR1 is SGHTA and CDR2 is FQGTGA. The CDR3 has 14 residues. The ends lost 6 bases at V and 7 bases at J; junction bases unmatched: 8. In DNA form, the CDR3 reads TGTGCCAGCAGTTGGACAGGGAGAACTAATGAGCAGTTCTTC. Its translation: CASSWTGRTNEQFF.

The J gene is TRBJ2-3, the V gene TRBV20-1, with D perhaps TRBD1 or TRBD2 (5 bases each). There are 11 residues in the CDR3. CDR1 DFQATT and CDR2 SNEGSKA come from the germline V gene (reference sequence). Trimming stripped 3 bases from V and 11 bases from J, with 12 bases between. The CDR3 spells CSASEAGRQYF. DNA of the CDR3: TGCAGTGCTAGTGAGGCAGGGAGGCAGTATTTT.

This clonotype was counted only a few times. Written as DNA, the CDR3 is TGCGCCAGCAGCCAACTAATAGCGGGGGCTCCTTACAATGAGCAGTTCTTC. Its translation is CASSQLIAGAPYNEQFF. This chain joins TRBV4-3 and TRBJ2-1; TRBD2 matches at 9 bases. The CDR3 spans 17 residues. CDR1 LGHNA and CDR2 YSLEER come from the germline V gene. Germline trimming cut 2 bases from V and 4 bases from J; bases unmatched to any gene: 9.

This chain joins TRBV18 and TRBJ1-3, with D maybe TRBD1 (5 bases). From germline, CDR1 is KGHSH and CDR2 LQKENI. The CDR3 contains 16 residues. V was trimmed by 1 base and J by 3 bases, leaving 13 bases between them. The CDR3 loop is CASSPRNGDGGNTIYF. CDR3 bases: TGTGCCAGCTCACCACGGAATGGGGACGGTGGAAACACCATATATTTT.

At least ten counts were recorded for this clonotype. This chain uses TRBV7-3 with TRBJ2-2; D not resolved. CDR1 is SGHTA and CDR2 is FQGTGA in the germline V gene. V was cut by 3 bases and J by 1 base, with 6 bases left in between. This CDR3 region has 14 residues. The CDR3 protein is CASSLGRNTGELFF. Here the CDR3 DNA reads TGTGCCAGCAGCTTGGGCAGGAACACCGGGGAGCTGTTTTTT. The entire variable domain, with the rest obtained from reference TRBV7-3 and TRBJ2-2, is as follows: GAGVSQTPSNKVTEKGKYVELRCDPISGHTALYWYRQSLGQGPEFLIYFQGTGAADDSGLPNDRFFAVRPEGSVSTLKIQRTERGDSAVYLCASSLGRNTGELFFGEGSRLTVL.

The table lists this clonotype with a count of one. The genes are TRBV20-1 and TRBJ2-1; weak D call: TRBD2 (5 bases). CDR1 is DFQATT, CDR2 SNEGSKA, per germline (reference sequence). V was pared by 0 bases and J by 6 bases, with 15 bases between. The CDR3 sequence is 15 residues long. In DNA, the CDR3 is TGCAGTGCTAGAGATTATTCCGGTCGGGGCAATGAGCAGTTCTTC. It encodes CSARDYSGRGNEQFF.

This chain links TRBV12-3 or TRBV12-4 with TRBJ2-2; no clear D. There are 14 residues in the CDR3. The V and J ends lost 2 bases and 6 bases respectively, with 10 bases between them. CDR3 in amino acids: CASSLSPFSGELFF. The CDR3 coding sequence is TGTGCCAGCAGTTTATCCCCCTTCTCCGGGGAGCTGTTTTTT.

The genes are TRBV20-1 and TRBJ2-3; D might be TRBD1 (6 bases). There are 15 residues in the CDR3. CDR1 and CDR2 (germline): DFQATT, SNEGSKA (reference sequence). V lost 5 bases to trimming and J lost 4 bases, with 19 bases between them. The CDR3 DNA sequence: TGCAGTGCTCAGGACAGATCTGACCCCTCAGATACGCAGTATTTT. It is translated as CSAQDRSDPSDTQYF.

The chain couples TRBV7-3 to TRBJ2-3; D call uncertain. The germline V gene has CDR1 SGHTA and CDR2 FQGTGA. This CDR3 is built from 13 residues. Between the trimmed V and J ends, which lost 3 bases and 2 bases, there was a span of 6 bases. For the CDR3, the DNA is TGTGCCAGCAGCTTCCCTAACACAGATACGCAGTATTTT. Translated: CASSFPNTDTQYF.

This sequence joins TRBV6-5 and TRBJ2-4; D unresolved. The germline V gene encodes CDR1 MNHEY and CDR2 SVGAGI. CDR3 length: 14 residues. Trimming cost V 0 bases and J 15 bases, with 18 bases left between them. The CDR3 DNA sequence: TGTGCCAGCAGTTACTCTCTAGTTTTATCGAGTACGTACTTC. Residues: CASSYSLVLSSTYF.

The chain is built from TRBV7-2 and TRBJ2-7; D could derive from TRBD1 or TRBD2 (5 bases each). Germline V lookup: CDR1 SGHTA, CDR2 FQGNSA. There are 14 residues in the CDR3. The V end was cut by 5 bases, the J end by 7 bases, with 18 bases between. CDR3 region: CASSPLIGTGEQYF. For the CDR3, the DNA is TGTGCCAGCAGCCCACTCATAGGGACGGGAGAGCAGTACTTC.

Many counts were recorded for this clonotype. The chain combines TRBV5-5 with TRBJ2-7; no clear D gene. The germline V and J ends were trimmed by 2 bases and 2 bases, with 11 bases remaining between them. The CDR3 runs 14 residues. The germline V gene encodes CDR1 SGHKS and CDR2 YYEKEE (reference sequence). DNA of the CDR3: TGTGCCAGCAGCTTTTCGGGTGGGGCCTACGAGCAGTACTTC. Translated, it gives CASSFSGGAYEQYF.

The chain employs TRBV29-1 and TRBJ2-7, with 8 bases lining up with TRBD1. The trim removed 2 bases at V and 6 bases at J, leaving 3 bases unmatched. Looked up from germline, CDR1 is SQVTM and CDR2 is ANQGSEA. The CDR3 contains 12 residues. The CDR3, as DNA: TGCAGCGTTGAACAGGGGGCGTTCGAGCAGTACTTC. Translated: CSVEQGAFEQYF.

This clonotype was seen at least ten times. V is TRBV7-2 and J is TRBJ2-7, with 9 bases matching TRBD1. V lost 3 bases to trimming and J lost 3 bases; unmatched junction nucleotides: 6. The CDR3 is 15 residues long. Germline V gives CDR1 SGHTA, CDR2 FQGNSA. In nucleotides, the CDR3 is TGTGCCAGCAGCTTGGCCGGGACAGGGAGCTACGAGCAGTACTTC. Amino acids: CASSLAGTGSYEQYF.

This clonotype was seen many times. This chain connects TRBV7-2 to TRBJ2-3, with a possible D match to TRBD2 (5 bases). The CDR3 extends over 15 amino acids. Per germline, CDR1 SGHTA and CDR2 FQGNSA. The V and J ends lost 4 bases and 0 bases respectively, with 11 bases between them. The DNA for the CDR3 is TGTGCCAGCAGCTCCAGCGGCATTAGCACAGATACGCAGTATTTT. Protein: CASSSSGISTDTQYF.

In this sample, this clonotype turned up a few times. The rearrangement joins TRBV7-2 to TRBJ1-2; D uncertain. Germline values: CDR1 SGHTA, CDR2 FQGNSA. V was clipped by 3 bases and J by 4 bases, with 6 bases between them. CDR3 size: 12 residues. CDR3 sequence: CASSLDRYGYTF. CDR3 coding DNA: TGTGCCAGCAGCTTGGACCGCTATGGCTACACCTTC.